The 5 T cell receptor beta chains below come from one sample, sequenced in a study of cytomegalovirus exposure and HLA in healthy donors. The PCR had 60 Vbeta and 13 Jbeta primers. TCRdb's copy holds only in-frame clones and misses some; the assay was immunoSEQ multiplex PCR. The sample shows about 170,000 clones, around 80% of them seen only once. Sequenced sample: PBMCs. The receptors stem from a male donor in good health and CMV-seronegative.

The CDR3 here is CASSYSPREAKNIQYF. The CDR3 DNA sequence: TGTGCCAGCAGTTACTCACCCAGGGAAGCCAAAAACATTCAGTACTTC. The chain joins TRBV6-5 to TRBJ2-4, with D maybe TRBD1 (5 bases). V shed 0 bases and J shed 0 bases, with 9 bases lying between them. The CDR3 loop spans 16 amino acids. Germline V gene sequence: CDR1 MNHEY, CDR2 SVGAGI.

This clone was counted between two and nine times. V and J are TRBV2 and TRBJ1-1; D perhaps matches TRBD1 (5 bases). V lost 8 bases to trimming and J lost 5 bases, with 15 bases between them. Germline V gives CDR1 SNHLY, CDR2 FYNNEI. The CDR3 totals 13 residues. CDR3 in amino acids: CASVRELRTEAFF. The DNA of the CDR3 is TGTGCCAGCGTCAGGGAATTGAGAACTGAAGCTTTCTTT.

About this clone: This sample also contains other DNA sequences that code for the same CDR3. This chain joins TRBV28 and TRBJ1-1, with a tentative D call TRBD1 (6 bases). Trimming left V 6 bases short and J 0 bases short, with 11 bases between. Germline-derived CDR1 and CDR2 are MDHEN and SYDVKM. The CDR3 length is 14 residues. CDR3 sequence: CASSLTGMNTEAFF. CDR3 nucleotides: TGTGCCAGCAGCCTTACAGGGATGAACACTGAAGCTTTCTTT.

The rearrangement uses TRBV28 and TRBJ2-5, with a tentative D call TRBD2 (6 bases). The CDR3 has 13 amino acids. Germline CDR1 MDHEN, CDR2 SYDVKM. V was pared by 7 bases and J by 3 bases, with 12 bases between. CDR3 DNA sequence: TGTGCCAGCAACCCCGGCGGGAAAGAGACCCAGTACTTC. This translates into CASNPGGKETQYF.

V usage is TRBV6-1 and J usage is TRBJ1-5; 7 bases agree with TRBD1. CDR3 length: 13 residues. V trimming: 2 bases; J trimming: 7 bases; junction bases outside the gene matches: 2. CDR1 is MNHNS, CDR2 SASEGT, per germline. The CDR3 sequence: CASSETGVQPQHF. The CDR3 bases are TGTGCCAGCAGTGAAACAGGGGTCCAGCCCCAGCATTTT.